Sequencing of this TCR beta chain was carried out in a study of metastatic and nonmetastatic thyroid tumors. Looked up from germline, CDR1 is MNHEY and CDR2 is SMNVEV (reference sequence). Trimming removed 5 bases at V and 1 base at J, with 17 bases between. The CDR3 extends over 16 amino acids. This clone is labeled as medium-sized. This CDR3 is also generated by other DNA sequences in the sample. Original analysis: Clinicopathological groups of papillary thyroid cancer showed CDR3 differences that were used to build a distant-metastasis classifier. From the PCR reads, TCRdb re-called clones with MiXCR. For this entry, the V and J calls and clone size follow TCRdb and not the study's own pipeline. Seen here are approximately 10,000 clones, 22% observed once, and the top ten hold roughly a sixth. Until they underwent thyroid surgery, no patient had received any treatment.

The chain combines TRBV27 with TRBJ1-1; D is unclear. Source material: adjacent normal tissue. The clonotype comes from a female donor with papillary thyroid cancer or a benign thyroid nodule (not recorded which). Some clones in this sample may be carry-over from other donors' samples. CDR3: CASSPTQRTANTEAFF. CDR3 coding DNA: TGTGCCAGCAGTCCGACTCAACGTACAGCGAACACTGAAGCTTTCTTT.